A single T cell receptor beta chain is shown here with its context. The antigen is undetermined. The entry originates in a study of OX40 agonist ivuxolimab in advanced cancers. Study-level findings and limits: Within 6 weeks, CD4+ and CD8+ blood T cells expanded clonally at 0.1 to 3.0 mg/kg. In the expanded peripheral T cells, antigen specificity was never determined.

Using immunoSEQ multiplex PCR, the repertoire was profiled, and TCRdb retains in-frame clones only, with some absent. The sample contains 50,000 to 60,000 clones, over 80% of which appear only once. Trimming cost V 4 bases and J 2 bases; bases outside gene matches: 13. The CDR3 totals 17 residues. Germline-derived CDR1 and CDR2 are MNHNS and SASEGT. The genes are TRBV6-1 and TRBJ2-7; 8 bases agree with TRBD2. Material: CD4+ or CD8+ T cells sorted from blood, obtained in a trial of the OX40 agonist ivuxolimab. The sequence was obtained from an adult with an advanced solid tumor such as melanoma, head and neck, liver or kidney cancer. The CDR3 sequence is CASSASSGRGVPYEQYF. CDR3 DNA sequence: TGTGCCAGCAGTGCAAGTAGCGGGCGGGGGGTTCCCTACGAGCAGTACTTC.